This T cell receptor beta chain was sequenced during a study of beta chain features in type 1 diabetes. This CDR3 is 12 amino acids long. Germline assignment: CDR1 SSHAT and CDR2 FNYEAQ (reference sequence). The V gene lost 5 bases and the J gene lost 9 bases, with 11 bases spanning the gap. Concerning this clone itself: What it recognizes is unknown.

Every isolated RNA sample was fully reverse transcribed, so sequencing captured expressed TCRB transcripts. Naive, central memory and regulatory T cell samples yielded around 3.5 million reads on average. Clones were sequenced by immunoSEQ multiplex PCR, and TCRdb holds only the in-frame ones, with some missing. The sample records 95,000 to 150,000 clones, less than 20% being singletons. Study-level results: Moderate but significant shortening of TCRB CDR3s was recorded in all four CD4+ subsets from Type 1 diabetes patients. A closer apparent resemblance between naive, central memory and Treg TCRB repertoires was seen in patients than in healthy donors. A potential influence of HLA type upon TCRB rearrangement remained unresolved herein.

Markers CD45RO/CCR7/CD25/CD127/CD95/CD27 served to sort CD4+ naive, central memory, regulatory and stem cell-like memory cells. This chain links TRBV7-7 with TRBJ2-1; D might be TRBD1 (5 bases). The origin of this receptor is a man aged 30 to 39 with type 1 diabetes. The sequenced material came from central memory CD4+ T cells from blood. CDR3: CASSPEGVEQFF. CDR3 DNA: TGTGCCAGCAGCCCAGAAGGGGTTGAGCAGTTCTTC.